This T cell receptor beta chain was captured in a study of metastatic and nonmetastatic thyroid tumors. Study at large: The comparison covered peripheral blood and tumor or nodule tissue in malignant and benign thyroid patients.

The ends lost 9 bases at V and 7 bases at J; junction bases unmatched: 10. This CDR3 is 15 amino acids long. The germline V gene encodes CDR1 MNHNS and CDR2 SASEGT. Findings and caveats of the study: A significant increase in TCR beta diversity was reportedly seen in malignant thyroid tumors relative to benign nodules, in blood and tumor.

TCRdb recomputed clones from the PCR reads via MiXCR. The table lists about 69,000 clones, around 14% of them singletons. Ten or more counts support this clone. Its specificity is not known. All patients were treatment-naive before thyroid surgery. The receptor comes from a male donor with papillary thyroid cancer or a benign thyroid nodule (not recorded which). Some clones in this sample may be carry-over from other donors' samples. The chain recombines TRBV6-1 with TRBJ1-6; 9 nucleotides line up with TRBD1. Sequencing was done on a sample of blood. The CDR3 here is CASQTGGNRNSPLHF. The CDR3 DNA reads as TGTGCCAGTCAGACAGGGGGAAACCGAAATTCACCCCTCCACTTT.